Each of the 24 T cell receptor beta chains below was sequenced from the same sample in a study of prognosis after radiotherapy for stage I lung cancer. TCR beta CDR3 was amplified from genomic DNA by two-round multiplex PCR. Round one of PCR was performed, and it used primers specific to each TRBV and TRBJ gene. MiXCR, applied by TCRdb to the multiplex PCR reads, yields one record per CDR3 protein. The table has just over 30,000 distinct CDR3 sequences, about 32% seen once; the top ten hold roughly a third. Sequenced material: PBMCs, taken before or after stereotactic body radiation therapy (not recorded which). The receptor source for this set is a donor over 45 with non-small cell lung cancer.

This clonotype was recorded many times. The chain carries TRBV29-1 and TRBJ2-7, with 14 bases identical to TRBD2. The ends lost 3 bases at V and 7 bases at J; junction bases unmatched: 8. CDR1 and CDR2 (germline): SQVTM, ANQGSEA. This CDR3 spans 15 amino acids. The CDR3 bases are TGCAGCGTTGAGGGACTAGCGGGGGACCTAGAGGAGCAGTACTTC. Its translation: CSVEGLAGDLEEQYF.

The chain carries TRBV5-1 and TRBJ2-1; 9 bases fit TRBD1. CDR1 and CDR2 (germline): SGHRS, YFSETQ. The CDR3 is 17 residues long. V lost 2 bases and J lost 4; bases outside the gene matches: 10. DNA for the CDR3: TGCGCCAGCAGCTTTGCCCCCGGGACAGGGACGTACAATGAGCAGTTCTTC. It codes for CASSFAPGTGTYNEQFF.

Notes on this clonotype: A far larger clone differs by one base, so this is likely a read error. Here the CDR3 reads CASSYGQGRGEQYF. The CDR3 DNA is TGTGCCAGCAGTTACGGGCAGGGACGAGGCGAGCAGTACTTC. This rearrangement joins TRBV6-5 to TRBJ2-7; D is tentatively TRBD1 or TRBD2 (5 bases each). CDR3 size: 14 residues. The germline gives CDR1 MNHEY, CDR2 SVGAGI. Trimming removed 2 bases from V and 6 bases from J, with 14 bases in between.

This clonotype was seen at least ten times. The chain carries TRBV2 and TRBJ2-3; D possibly corresponds to TRBD2 (6 bases). Deletions cut 6 bases from V and 0 bases from J, with 10 bases between. The CDR3 covers 14 residues. CDR1 and CDR2 (germline): SNHLY, FYNNEI. The CDR3 DNA reads as TGTGCCAGCAGGGGAGGATGGAGCACAGATACGCAGTATTTT. Its translation is CASRGGWSTDTQYF.

This clonotype was seen at least ten times. V gene TRBV5-1 combines with J gene TRBJ2-3, with 9 nucleotides matching TRBD2. Losses at the gene ends were 7 bases for V and 3 bases for J; bases not matched to a gene: 12. The CDR3 runs 16 residues. CDR1 is SGHRS and CDR2 is YFSETQ in the germline V gene. The DNA for the CDR3 is TGCGCCAGCGAATATGAGGCGGGAGGGGGTACAGATACGCAGTATTTT. This encodes CASEYEAGGGTDTQYF.

There are a few counts of this clonotype. This may be a read error: a much more frequent sequence differs by one nucleotide. The chain employs TRBV9 and TRBJ2-1, with D possibly TRBD1 on 6 matching bases. The V end lost 0 bases, the J end lost 12 bases, and 16 bases lay between the germline ends. CDR1 and CDR2 from the germline V gene are SGDLS and YYNGEE. There are 14 residues in the CDR3. This CDR3 reads CASSVEVGAMLQFF. Written as DNA, the CDR3 is TGTGCCAGCAGCGTAGAGGTGGGGGCTATGTTGCAGTTCTTC.

V is TRBV20-1 and J is TRBJ1-2; D possibly corresponds to TRBD1 (5 bases). This CDR3 region has 13 residues. V was shortened by 1 base and J by 8 bases, with 14 bases between the two germline ends. From germline, CDR1 is DFQATT and CDR2 SNEGSKA (reference sequence). For the CDR3, the DNA is TGCAGTGCTAGAGGAGGGACCCAAGGCGGCTACACCTTC. Amino acid sequence: CSARGGTQGGYTF.

The genes are TRBV24-1 and TRBJ2-6, with 8 bases identical to TRBD1. CDR3 length: 21 amino acids. Trimming took 4 bases from V and 0 from J; bases not matched to a gene: 16. Germline CDR1 reads KGHDR; CDR2 reads SFDVKD. The chain's CDR3 is CATSDFQDRAKSPSGANVLTF. CDR3 DNA: TGTGCCACCAGTGACTTCCAGGACAGGGCAAAATCCCCCTCTGGGGCCAACGTCCTGACTTTC.

This clonotype was observed a handful of times. J is TRBJ1-1 and V is TRBV6-2 or TRBV6-3; TRBD1 aligns across 7 bases. The V segment lost 4 bases and the J segment 4 bases; nucleotides outside the gene matches: 6. The CDR3 extends over 14 amino acids. Germline values: CDR1 MNHEY, CDR2 SVGEGT. This chain's CDR3 is CASSSQGVSTEAFF. CDR3 DNA: TGTGCCAGCAGTTCCCAGGGGGTTAGCACTGAAGCTTTCTTT.

Turning to this clonotype: This clone may be a read error of a much larger clone one base away. The chain has TRBV6-1 and TRBJ2-5, with D tentatively TRBD1 (7 bases). Germline V gene data show CDR1 as MNHNS and CDR2 as SASEGT. The length of the CDR3 is 13 residues. V was shortened by 8 bases and J by 4 bases, with 14 bases between the two germline ends. The CDR3 DNA reads TGTGCCAGCCAGACAGGGAGGAGAGAGACCCAGTACTTC. Protein: CASQTGRRETQYF.

The chain carries TRBV6-1 and TRBJ1-6; D is uncertain. With 6 bases removed from V and 0 bases from J, the gap between germline ends came to 9 bases. The CDR3 has 15 amino acids. Germline-derived CDR1 and CDR2 are MNHNS and SASEGT. CDR3 nucleotide sequence: TGTGCCAGCAGAAGGACGAGCTCCTATAATTCACCCCTCCACTTT. Translation: CASRRTSSYNSPLHF.

This clonotype was seen ten or more times. The rearrangement links TRBV20-1 to TRBJ2-7, with D tentatively TRBD2 (6 bases). The CDR3 runs to 11 residues. The germline V gene has CDR1 DFQATT and CDR2 SNEGSKA (reference sequence). V was trimmed by 6 bases and J by 4 bases, leaving 10 bases between them. In nucleotides, the CDR3 is TGCAGTGCCCGACTAGGTTACGAGCAGTACTTC. Protein sequence: CSARLGYEQYF.

Relative to its sample, this clonotype is medium-sized (0.01 to 0.1%). The genes are TRBV27 and TRBJ2-2; D not resolved. This CDR3 has 14 residues. The germline V and J ends were trimmed by 5 bases and 6 bases, with 13 bases remaining between them. CDR1 and CDR2 from the germline V gene are MNHEY and SMNVEV (reference sequence). In DNA form, the CDR3 reads TGTGCCAGCAGTCAAGGCAGTACGGCCGGGGAGCTGTTTTTT. Protein sequence: CASSQGSTAGELFF.

Points on this clonotype: Just one base apart from a much larger clone, this may be a read error. The chain links TRBV9 to TRBJ2-7; D is ambiguous. CDR3 length equals 13 residues. Germline V gene sequence: CDR1 SGDLS, CDR2 YYNGEE. Trimming left V 4 bases short and J 5 bases short, with 13 bases between. Here the CDR3 reads CASSTKGFNEQYF. For the CDR3, the DNA is TGTGCCAGCAGCACGAAAGGGTTCAACGAGCAGTACTTC.

This clonotype was seen only once. This chain uses TRBV27 with TRBJ2-3; D uncertain. Deletions cut 2 bases from V and 7 bases from J, with 10 bases between. Germline V lookup: CDR1 MNHEY, CDR2 SMNVEV (reference sequence). The CDR3 is 13 residues long. The CDR3 sequence: CASSLVLGYTQYF. As DNA, the CDR3 is TGTGCCAGCAGTTTAGTGTTAGGGTATACGCAGTATTTT.

The chain recombines TRBV5-1 with TRBJ2-5, with 9 bases fitting TRBD2. The germline V gene has CDR1 SGHRS and CDR2 YFSETQ. This CDR3 is built from 14 residues. Trimming removed 3 bases from V and 8 bases from J; junction bases left unmatched: 8. CDR3 nucleotide sequence: TGCGCCAGCAGCTACGGCGGGAGGGTGGATACCCAGTACTTC. It encodes CASSYGGRVDTQYF.

This clonotype was seen ten or more times. The V gene is TRBV12-3 or TRBV12-4, the J gene TRBJ2-3, with TRBD2 matching over 7 bases. Trimming removed 2 bases from V and 4 bases from J; junction bases left unmatched: 6. CDR3 length equals 15 residues. The CDR3 DNA reads as TGTGCCAGCAGTTTATTGCGGGAGTATTCAGATACGCAGTATTTT. It translates to CASSLLREYSDTQYF.

The count of this clonotype is one. With a much larger clone just one base away, this may be a read error. The chain combines TRBV6-2 or TRBV6-3 with TRBJ1-1; no firm D call. In germline, CDR1 is MNHEY, CDR2 SVGEGT. V shed 4 bases and J shed 1 base, with 13 bases lying between them. This CDR3 has 15 amino acids. The CDR3 loop reads CASSSTSSRNTEAFF. The DNA for the CDR3 is TGTGCCAGCAGTTCTACGAGTTCCCGGAACACTGAAGCTTTCTTT.

This clonotype showed up many times. V gene TRBV24-1 combines with J gene TRBJ2-5, with 8 bases aligning to TRBD2. V lost 5 bases, J lost 4 bases, and 11 bases stayed unmatched. Germline assignment: CDR1 KGHDR and CDR2 SFDVKD. This CDR3 comprises 16 residues. Written as DNA, the CDR3 is TGTGCCACCAGTGCCATAAGCGGGAGAGTTGGAGAGACCCAGTACTTC. Translating gives CATSAISGRVGETQYF.

This clonotype was counted many times. The rearrangement uses TRBV6-1 and TRBJ2-1; no clear D gene. Germline V gene lookup returns CDR1 MNHNS and CDR2 SASEGT. V lost 1 base, J lost 15 bases, and 13 bases lay in between. This CDR3 spans 12 amino acids. The CDR3 sequence: CASSEVSLVRFF. CDR3 coding DNA: TGTGCCAGCAGTGAAGTATCGCTAGTTCGGTTCTTC.

This clonotype has ten or more counts. J is TRBJ2-7 and V is TRBV2, with 10 bases aligning to TRBD1. J lost 7 bases, V lost 5 bases, and 8 bases had no gene match. CDR3 length equals 14 residues. The germline V gene has CDR1 SNHLY and CDR2 FYNNEI. CDR3 bases: TGTGCCAGCAGTACCCGGGACAGGGGTTTGGAGCAGTACTTC. It encodes CASSTRDRGLEQYF.

The rearrangement links TRBV19 to TRBJ2-3; D remains unclear. Germline V CDR1 and CDR2: LNHDA, SQIVND (reference sequence). V was trimmed by 3 bases and J by 0 bases, leaving 7 bases between them. The CDR3 sequence is 14 residues long. The CDR3 nucleotides are TGTGCCAGTAGTATTGTGCTAAGCACAGATACGCAGTATTTT. This sequence encodes CASSIVLSTDTQYF.

This chain links TRBV4-1 with TRBJ2-5; 8 bases are a match to TRBD1. From germline, CDR1 is MGHRA and CDR2 YSYEKL. This CDR3 spans 15 amino acids. The ends lost 3 bases at V and 5 bases at J; junction bases unmatched: 8. CDR3 sequence (DNA): TGCGCCAGCAGCCAGAACGGACAGGGCGGGGAGACCCAGTACTTC. This gives the protein CASSQNGQGGETQYF.

The chain carries TRBV5-1 and TRBJ2-1; the match to TRBD2 covers 7 bases. Trimming removed 0 bases from V and 2 bases from J; junction bases left unmatched: 2. This CDR3 has 15 residues. The V gene's germline CDR1 is SGHRS and CDR2 YFSETQ. This chain's CDR3 is CASSLVGGAYNEQFF. In nucleotides, the CDR3 is TGCGCCAGCAGCTTGGTGGGGGGGGCCTACAATGAGCAGTTCTTC. The entire variable domain, with the rest obtained from reference TRBV5-1 and TRBJ2-1, is as follows: KAGVTQTPRYLIKTRGQQVTLSCSPISGHRSVSWYQQTPGQGLQFLFEYFSETQRNKGNFPGRFSGRQFSNSRSEMNVSTLELGDSALYLCASSLVGGAYNEQFFGPGTRLTVL.